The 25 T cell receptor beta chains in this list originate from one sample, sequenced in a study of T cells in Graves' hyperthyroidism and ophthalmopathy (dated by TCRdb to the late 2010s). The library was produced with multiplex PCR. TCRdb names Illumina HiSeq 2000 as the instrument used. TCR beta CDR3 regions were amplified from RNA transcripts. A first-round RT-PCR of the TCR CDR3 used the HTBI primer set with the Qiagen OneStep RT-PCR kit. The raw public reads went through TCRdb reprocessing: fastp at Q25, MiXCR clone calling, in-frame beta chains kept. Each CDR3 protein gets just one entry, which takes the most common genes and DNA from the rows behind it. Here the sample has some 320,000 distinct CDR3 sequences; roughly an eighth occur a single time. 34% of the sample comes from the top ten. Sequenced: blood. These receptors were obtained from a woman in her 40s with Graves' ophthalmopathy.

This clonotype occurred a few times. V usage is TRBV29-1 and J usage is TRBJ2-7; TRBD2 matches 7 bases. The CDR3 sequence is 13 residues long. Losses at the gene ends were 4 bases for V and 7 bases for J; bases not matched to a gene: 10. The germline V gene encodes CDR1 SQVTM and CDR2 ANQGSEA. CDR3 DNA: TGCAGCGTTGGGGGGGGTGAGCTTTGGGAGCAGTACTTC. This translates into CSVGGGELWEQYF.

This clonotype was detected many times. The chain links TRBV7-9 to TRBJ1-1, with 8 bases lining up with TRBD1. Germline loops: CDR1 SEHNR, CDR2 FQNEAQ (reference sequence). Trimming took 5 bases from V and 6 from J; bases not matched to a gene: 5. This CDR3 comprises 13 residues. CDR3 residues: CASSGPGGPEAFF. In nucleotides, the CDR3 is TGTGCCAGCAGCGGACCAGGGGGCCCTGAAGCTTTCTTT.

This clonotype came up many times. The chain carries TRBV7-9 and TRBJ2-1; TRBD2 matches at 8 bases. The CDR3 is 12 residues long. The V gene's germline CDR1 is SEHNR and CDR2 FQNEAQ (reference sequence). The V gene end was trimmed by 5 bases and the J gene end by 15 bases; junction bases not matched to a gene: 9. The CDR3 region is CASSRPDGRGFF. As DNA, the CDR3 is TGTGCCAGCAGCCGACCCGACGGGAGGGGGTTCTTC.

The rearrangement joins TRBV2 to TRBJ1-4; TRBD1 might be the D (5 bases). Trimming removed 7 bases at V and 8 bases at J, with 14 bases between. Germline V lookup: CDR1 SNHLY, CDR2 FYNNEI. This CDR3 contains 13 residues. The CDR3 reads CASNPQEGEKLFF. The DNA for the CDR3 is TGTGCCAGCAACCCACAGGAGGGAGAAAAACTGTTTTTT. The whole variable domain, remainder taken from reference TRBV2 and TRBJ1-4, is EPEVTQTPSHQVTQMGQEVILRCVPISNHLYFYWYRQILGQKVEFLVSFYNNEISEKSEIFDDQFSVERPDGSNFTLKIRSTKLEDSAMYFCASNPQEGEKLFFGSGTQLSVL.

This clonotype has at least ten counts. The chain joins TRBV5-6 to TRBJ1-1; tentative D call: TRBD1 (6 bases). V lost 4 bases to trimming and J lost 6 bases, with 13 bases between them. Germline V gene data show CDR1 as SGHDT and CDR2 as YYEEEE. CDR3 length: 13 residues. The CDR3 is CASSLGQSAEAFF. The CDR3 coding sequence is TGTGCCAGCAGCCTCGGACAGTCAGCTGAAGCTTTCTTT.

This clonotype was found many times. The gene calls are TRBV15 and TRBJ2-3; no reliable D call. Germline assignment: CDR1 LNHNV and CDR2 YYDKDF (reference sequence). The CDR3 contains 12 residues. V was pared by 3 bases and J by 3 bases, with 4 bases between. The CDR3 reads CATSRETDTQYF. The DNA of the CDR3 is TGTGCCACCAGCAGGGAGACAGATACGCAGTATTTT.

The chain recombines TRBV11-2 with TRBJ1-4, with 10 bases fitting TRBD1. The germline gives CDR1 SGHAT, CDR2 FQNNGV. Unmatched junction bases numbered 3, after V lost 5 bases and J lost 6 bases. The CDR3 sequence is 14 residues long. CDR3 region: CASSVGQGDEKLFF. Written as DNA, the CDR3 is TGTGCCAGCAGCGTAGGACAGGGGGATGAAAAACTGTTTTTT.

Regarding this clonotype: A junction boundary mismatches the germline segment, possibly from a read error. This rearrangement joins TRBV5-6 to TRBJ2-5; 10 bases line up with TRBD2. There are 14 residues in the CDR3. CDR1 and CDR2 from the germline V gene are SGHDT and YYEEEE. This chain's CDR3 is CASSLGSSGLAVNF. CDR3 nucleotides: TGTGCCAGCAGCTTGGGGTCCAGTGGACTAGCGGTTAACTTC.

CDR3 in DNA: TGCGCCAGCAGTAGGGAGTATGGGAATGGCTACACCTTC. Protein sequence: CASSREYGNGYTF. The chain combines TRBV4-1 with TRBJ1-2; D gene uncertain. With 6 bases removed from V and 6 bases from J, the gap between germline ends came to 14 bases. The germline V gene has CDR1 MGHRA and CDR2 YSYEKL. There are 13 residues in the CDR3.

CDR3 bases: TGTGCCAGCAGCCTGGTGTCGTTGTGGGAACCCCAAAACACCGGGGAGCTGTTTTTT. This codes for CASSLVSLWEPQNTGELFF. The chain is built from TRBV5-5 and TRBJ2-2; no clear D gene. Germline loops: CDR1 SGHKS, CDR2 YYEKEE (reference sequence). The CDR3 is made up of 19 amino acids. With 4 bases removed from V and 2 bases from J, the gap between germline ends came to 24 bases.

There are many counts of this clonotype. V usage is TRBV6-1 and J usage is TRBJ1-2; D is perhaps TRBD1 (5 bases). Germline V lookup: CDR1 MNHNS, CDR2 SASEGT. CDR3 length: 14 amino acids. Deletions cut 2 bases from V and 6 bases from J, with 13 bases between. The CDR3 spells CASSETGQINGYTF. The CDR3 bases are TGTGCCAGCAGTGAAACGGGGCAGATAAATGGCTACACCTTC.

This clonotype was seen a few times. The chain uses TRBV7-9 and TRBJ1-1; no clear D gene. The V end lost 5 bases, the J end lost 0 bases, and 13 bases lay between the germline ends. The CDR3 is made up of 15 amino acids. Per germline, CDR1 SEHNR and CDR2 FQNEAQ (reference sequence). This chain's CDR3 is CASSKLQDLNTEAFF. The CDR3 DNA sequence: TGTGCCAGCAGCAAATTACAAGATTTGAACACTGAAGCTTTCTTT.

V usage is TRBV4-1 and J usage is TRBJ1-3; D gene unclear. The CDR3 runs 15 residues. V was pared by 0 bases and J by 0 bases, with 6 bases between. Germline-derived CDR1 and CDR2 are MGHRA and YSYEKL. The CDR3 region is CASSQEPSSGNTIYF. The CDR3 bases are TGCGCCAGCAGCCAAGAGCCGAGCTCTGGAAACACCATATATTTT.

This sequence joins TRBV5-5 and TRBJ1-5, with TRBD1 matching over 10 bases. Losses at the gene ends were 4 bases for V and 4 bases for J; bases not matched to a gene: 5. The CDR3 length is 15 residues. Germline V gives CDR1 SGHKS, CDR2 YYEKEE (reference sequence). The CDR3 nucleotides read TGTGCCAGCAGCAAGACAGGGGGCTCAAATCAGCCCCAGCATTTT. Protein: CASSKTGGSNQPQHF.

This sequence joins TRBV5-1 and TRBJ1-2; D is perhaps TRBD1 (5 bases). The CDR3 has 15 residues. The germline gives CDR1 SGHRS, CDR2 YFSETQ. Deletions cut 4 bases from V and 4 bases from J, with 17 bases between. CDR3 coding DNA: TGCGCCAGCAGCCCTACCGGGACGGAACTCTATGGCTACACCTTC. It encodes CASSPTGTELYGYTF.

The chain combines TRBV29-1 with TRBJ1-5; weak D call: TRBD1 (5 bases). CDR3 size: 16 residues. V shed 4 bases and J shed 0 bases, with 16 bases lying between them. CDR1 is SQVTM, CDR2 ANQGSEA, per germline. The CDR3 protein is CSVVQPGDYSNQPQHF. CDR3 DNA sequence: TGCAGCGTTGTCCAGCCGGGGGATTATAGCAATCAGCCCCAGCATTTT. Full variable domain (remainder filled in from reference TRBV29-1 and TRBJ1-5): SAVISQKPSRDICQRGTSLTIQCQVDSQVTMMFWYRQQPGQSLTLIATANQGSEATYESGFVIDKFPISRPNLTFSTLTVSNMSPEDSSIYLCSVVQPGDYSNQPQHFGDGTRLSIL.

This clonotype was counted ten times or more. CDR3 protein: CASSIQGGSADTQYF. Here the CDR3 DNA reads TGTGCCAGTAGTATACAGGGTGGGTCTGCAGATACGCAGTATTTT. The chain combines TRBV19 with TRBJ2-3; TRBD1 might be the D (5 bases). There are 15 residues in the CDR3. The germline gives CDR1 LNHDA, CDR2 SQIVND (reference sequence). The ends were cut back, 2 bases at V and 4 bases at J, with 13 bases in the middle.

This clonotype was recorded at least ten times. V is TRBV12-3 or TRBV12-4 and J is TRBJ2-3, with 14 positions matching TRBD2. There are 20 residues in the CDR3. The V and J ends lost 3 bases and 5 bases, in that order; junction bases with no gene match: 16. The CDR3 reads CASSFPGLAGGPSARDTQYF. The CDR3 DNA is TGTGCCAGCAGTTTTCCCGGACTAGCGGGGGGCCCTTCCGCCCGAGATACGCAGTATTTT.

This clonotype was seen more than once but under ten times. The chain's CDR3 is CSARDSRTSGRDEQYF. The CDR3 DNA reads TGCAGTGCTAGAGATTCCCGGACTAGCGGGAGGGACGAGCAGTACTTC. The V and J genes are TRBV20-1 and TRBJ2-7, with TRBD2 matching 15 bases. The CDR3 sequence is 16 residues long. Losses at the gene ends were 0 bases for V and 5 bases for J; bases not matched to a gene: 5. In germline, CDR1 is DFQATT, CDR2 SNEGSKA (reference sequence).

CDR3: CASRNTANSPLHF. The DNA of the CDR3 is TGTGCCAGCAGGAACACAGCGAATTCACCCCTCCACTTT. V usage is TRBV3-1 and J usage is TRBJ1-6; D is undetermined. V shed 6 bases and J shed 7 bases, with 10 bases lying between them. The germline V gene encodes CDR1 LGHDT and CDR2 YNNKEL (reference sequence). The CDR3 is 13 residues long.

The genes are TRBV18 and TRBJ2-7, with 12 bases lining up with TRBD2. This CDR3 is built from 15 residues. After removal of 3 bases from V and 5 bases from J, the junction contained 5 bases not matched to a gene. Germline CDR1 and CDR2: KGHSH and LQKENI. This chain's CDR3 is CASSPELAGGHEQYF. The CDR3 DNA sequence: TGTGCCAGCTCACCTGAACTAGCGGGAGGACACGAGCAGTACTTC.

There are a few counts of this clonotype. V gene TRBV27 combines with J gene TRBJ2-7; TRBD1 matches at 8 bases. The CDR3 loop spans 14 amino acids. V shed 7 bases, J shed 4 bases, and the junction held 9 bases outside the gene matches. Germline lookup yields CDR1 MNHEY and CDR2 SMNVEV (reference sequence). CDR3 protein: CASKSRGLPYEQYF. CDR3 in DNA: TGTGCCAGCAAATCCAGGGGGCTTCCGTACGAGCAGTACTTC.

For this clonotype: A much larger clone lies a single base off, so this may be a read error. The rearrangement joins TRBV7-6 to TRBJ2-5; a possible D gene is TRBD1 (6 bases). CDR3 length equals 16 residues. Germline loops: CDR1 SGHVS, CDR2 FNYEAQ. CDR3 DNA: TGTGCCGGCAGCCACGATGCTCAGGGGACCGGTGAGACCCAGTACTTC. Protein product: CAGSHDAQGTGETQYF.

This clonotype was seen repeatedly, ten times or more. This chain's CDR3 is CASSKQGIGGYTF. CDR3 sequence (DNA): TGTGCCAGTAGTAAGCAGGGGATAGGTGGCTACACCTTC. This chain joins TRBV19 and TRBJ1-2; tentative D call: TRBD1 (6 bases). Germline assignment: CDR1 LNHDA and CDR2 SQIVND (reference sequence). V lost 4 bases and J lost 7, with 13 bases in between. The CDR3 covers 13 residues.

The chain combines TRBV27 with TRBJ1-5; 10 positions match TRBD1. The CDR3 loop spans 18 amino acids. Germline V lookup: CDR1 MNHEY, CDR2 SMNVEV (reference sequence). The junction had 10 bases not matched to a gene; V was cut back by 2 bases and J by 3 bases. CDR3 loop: CASSLRSGTGAANQPQHF. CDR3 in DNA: TGTGCCAGCAGTTTAAGAAGCGGGACAGGGGCCGCCAATCAGCCCCAGCATTTT.